This TCR beta chain originates from a study of blood T cell repertoires in COVID-19. Clones were sequenced by immunoSEQ multiplex PCR, and TCRdb holds only the in-frame ones, with some missing. The table records 350,000 to 400,000 clones, around 89% of them present only once. Resolution of symptoms, clearance, or two negative PCRs was present in recovered Cohort 3 donors. This clone has at least ten counts. V lost 8 bases, J lost 2 bases, and 8 bases stayed unmatched. Germline assignment: CDR1 MNHEY and CDR2 SVGAGI. The CDR3 has 14 amino acids. This TCR derives from a man younger than 30 who had recovered from COVID-19. What was sequenced was PBMCs or T cells enriched from blood (not recorded which). V usage is TRBV6-5 and J usage is TRBJ2-7; 8 nucleotides match TRBD1. CDR3 DNA sequence: TGTGCCAGCGCCCCGGGGACAGGAGCCTACGAGCAGTACTTC. Translating it yields CASAPGTGAYEQYF.